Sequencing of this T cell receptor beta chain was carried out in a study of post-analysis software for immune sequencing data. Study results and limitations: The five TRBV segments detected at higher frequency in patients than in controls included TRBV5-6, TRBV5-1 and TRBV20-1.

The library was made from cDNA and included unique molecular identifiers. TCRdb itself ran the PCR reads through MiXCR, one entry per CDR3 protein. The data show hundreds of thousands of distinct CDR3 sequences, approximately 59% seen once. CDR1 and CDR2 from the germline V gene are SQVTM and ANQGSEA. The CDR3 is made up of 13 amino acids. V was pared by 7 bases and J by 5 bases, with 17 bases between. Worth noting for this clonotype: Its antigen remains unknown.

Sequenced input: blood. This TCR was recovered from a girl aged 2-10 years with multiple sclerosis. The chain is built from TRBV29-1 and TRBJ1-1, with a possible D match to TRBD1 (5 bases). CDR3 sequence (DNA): TGCAGCGAGCAGAGTTACAGGAAAACTGAAGCTTTCTTT. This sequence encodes CSEQSYRKTEAFF.